A selection of T cell receptor beta chains follows, all from one sample in a study of monozygotic twins with inflammatory bowel disease. TCRdb re-called the 5' RACE reads; one entry per CDR3 protein, DNA not given. The sample shows under 150,000 distinct CDR3 sequences, and less than 2.5% sits with its ten largest clones. The sequenced sample was blood. The receptors originated from a human donor with ulcerative colitis or Crohn's disease, or a healthy co-twin of an affected twin (not recorded which). Both conserved end residues are part of each CDR3. Each record gives: J gene, V gene, CDR3 protein.

>TRBJ1-2|TRBV27
CASSSLNFGGYGYTF
>TRBJ1-5|TRBV19
CASMGQGGYSNQPQHF
>TRBJ1-5|TRBV24-1
CATSEDSNQPQHF
>TRBJ1-2|TRBV4-3
CASSQDVTGYGYTF
>TRBJ2-3|TRBV30
CAWSWGDTQYF
>TRBJ1-5|TRBV12-3/TRBV12-4
CASSFGQVGNQPQHF
>TRBJ2-5|TRBV15
CATSRDRDRQETQYF
>TRBJ1-4|TRBV18
CASSPLTVATNEKLFF
>TRBJ2-3|TRBV7-2
CASSLGEGGDTQYF
>TRBJ2-7|TRBV5-6
CASSLGYHYEQYF
>TRBJ2-1|TRBV29-1
CSAAGQGTSIYNEQFF
>TRBJ2-7|TRBV27
CASKPILASYEQYF
>TRBJ1-4|TRBV4-1
CASSQDRGNEKLFF
>TRBJ2-7|TRBV15
CATSREFSNEQYF
>TRBJ1-1|TRBV10-3
CAIRDLLNTEAFF
>TRBJ2-5|TRBV18
CASSPNGGEAETQYF
>TRBJ1-2|TRBV5-4
CASSLAGGPIYGYTF
>TRBJ2-3|TRBV5-1
CASSQGTVKDTQYF
>TRBJ2-6|TRBV6-1
CASIHHHPSGANVLTF
>TRBJ1-1|TRBV6-1
CASSGAALEDQYTEAFF
>TRBJ2-7|TRBV7-2
CASSLWVDELYF
>TRBJ2-7|TRBV7-2
CASSLGTGTYEQYF
>TRBJ2-7|TRBV10-3
CAITPGRQGTYEQYF
>TRBJ2-7|TRBV6-1
CASSGRQGTSYEQYF
>TRBJ2-3|TRBV27
CASSSRDGNTDTQYF
>TRBJ2-2|TRBV7-2
CASSLGARELFF
>TRBJ2-7|TRBV5-1
CASSLSAQPGTYEQYF
>TRBJ1-4|TRBV11-1
CASSLGGRLYPFATNEKLFF
>TRBJ2-3|TRBV4-1
CASSQEPVAFDTQYF
>TRBJ2-5|TRBV5-1
CASSPFTSGASETQYF
>TRBJ1-5|TRBV2
CASSDRASNQPQHF
>TRBJ2-7|TRBV5-1
CASSYNDNYEQYF
>TRBJ2-2|TRBV7-8
CASSLGGTGLGTGELFF
>TRBJ1-2|TRBV5-4
CASSRTELYGYTF
>TRBJ2-2|TRBV7-2
CASSLRDSLWTGELFF
>TRBJ2-1|TRBV5-1
CASSPRVDGYNEQFF
>TRBJ2-7|TRBV10-3
CAISEMWGGEQYF
>TRBJ2-1|TRBV5-1
CASSLAPLSEDEQFF
>TRBJ1-3|TRBV5-1
CASSPVPGSGNTIYF
>TRBJ2-7|TRBV5-1
CASSQGQGLYEQYF
>TRBJ2-7|TRBV5-1
CASSFGLAFSYEQYF
>TRBJ2-3|TRBV7-2
CASSSGTGFTDTQYF
>TRBJ2-1|TRBV5-1
CASSLAIGTVYNEQFF
>TRBJ2-7|TRBV19
CASVSGIGEQYF
>TRBJ1-1|TRBV7-2
CASSLGAGKNTEAFF